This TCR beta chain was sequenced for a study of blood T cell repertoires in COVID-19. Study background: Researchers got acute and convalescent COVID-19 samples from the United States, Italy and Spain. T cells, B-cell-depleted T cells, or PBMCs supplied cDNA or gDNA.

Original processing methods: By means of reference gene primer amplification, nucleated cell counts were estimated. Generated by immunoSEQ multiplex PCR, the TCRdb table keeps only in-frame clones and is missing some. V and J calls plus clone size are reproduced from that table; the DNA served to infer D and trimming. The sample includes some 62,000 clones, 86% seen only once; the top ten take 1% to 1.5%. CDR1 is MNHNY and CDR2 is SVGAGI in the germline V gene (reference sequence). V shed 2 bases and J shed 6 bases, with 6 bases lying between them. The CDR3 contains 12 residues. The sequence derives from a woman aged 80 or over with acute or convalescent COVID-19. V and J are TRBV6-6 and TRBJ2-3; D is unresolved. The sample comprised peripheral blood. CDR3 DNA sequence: TGTGCCAGCAGTTACCATTCCGATACGCAGTATTTT. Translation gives CASSYHSDTQYF.